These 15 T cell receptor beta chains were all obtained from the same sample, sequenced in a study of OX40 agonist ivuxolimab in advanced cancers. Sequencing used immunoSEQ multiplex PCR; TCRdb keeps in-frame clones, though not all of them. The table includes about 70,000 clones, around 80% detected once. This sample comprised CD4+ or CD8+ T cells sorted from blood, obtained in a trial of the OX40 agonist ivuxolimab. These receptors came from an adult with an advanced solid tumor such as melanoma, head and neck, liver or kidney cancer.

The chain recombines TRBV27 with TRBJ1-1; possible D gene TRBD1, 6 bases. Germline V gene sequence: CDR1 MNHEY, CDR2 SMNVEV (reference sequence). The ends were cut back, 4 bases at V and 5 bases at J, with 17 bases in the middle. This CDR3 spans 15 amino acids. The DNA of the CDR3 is TGTGCCAGCAGTTCTCCCAGGGGATTGTGGACTGAAGCTTTCTTT. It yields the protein CASSSPRGLWTEAFF.

The CDR3 nucleotides are TGTGCCAGCAGCTTGGGGACAGATGAGCAGTTCTTC. Translation: CASSLGTDEQFF. The chain employs TRBV11-3 and TRBJ2-1, with TRBD1 identical over 7 bases. The junction had 1 base not matched to a gene; V was cut back by 3 bases and J by 8 bases. CDR3 length equals 12 residues. Germline V CDR1 and CDR2: SGHNT, YENEEA.

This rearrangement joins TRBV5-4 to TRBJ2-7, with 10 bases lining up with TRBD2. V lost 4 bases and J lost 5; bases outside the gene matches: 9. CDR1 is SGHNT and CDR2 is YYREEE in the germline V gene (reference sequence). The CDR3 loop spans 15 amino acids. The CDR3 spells CASSGPGTSVHEQYF. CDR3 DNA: TGTGCCAGCAGCGGACCCGGGACTAGCGTCCACGAGCAGTACTTC. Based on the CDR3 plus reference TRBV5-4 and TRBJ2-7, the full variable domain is ETGVTQSPTHLIKTRGQQVTLRCSSQSGHNTVSWYQQALGQGPQFIFQYYREEENGRGNFPPRFSGLQFPNYSSELNVNALELDDSALYLCASSGPGTSVHEQYFGPGTRLTVT.

CDR3 DNA sequence: TGTGCCAGCAGCTTAATGGCAGCCCCCGGTACGCAGTATTTT. Its protein is CASSLMAAPGTQYF. The rearrangement joins TRBV7-3 to TRBJ2-3; no clear D gene. V was shortened by 1 base and J by 8 bases, with 13 bases between the two germline ends. Germline CDR1 reads SGHTA; CDR2 reads FQGTGA. This CDR3 contains 14 residues.

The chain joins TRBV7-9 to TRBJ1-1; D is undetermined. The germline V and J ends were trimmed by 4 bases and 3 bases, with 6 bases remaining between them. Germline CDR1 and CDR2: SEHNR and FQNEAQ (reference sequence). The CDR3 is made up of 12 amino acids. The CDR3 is CASSWVDTEAFF. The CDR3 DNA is TGTGCCAGCAGCTGGGTAGACACTGAAGCTTTCTTT.

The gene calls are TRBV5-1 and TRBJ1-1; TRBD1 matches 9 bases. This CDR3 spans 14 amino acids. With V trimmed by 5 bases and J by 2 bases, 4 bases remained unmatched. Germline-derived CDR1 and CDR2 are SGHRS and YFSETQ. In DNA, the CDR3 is TGCGCCAGCAGACTGGACAGGGGTAACACTGAAGCTTTCTTT. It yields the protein CASRLDRGNTEAFF. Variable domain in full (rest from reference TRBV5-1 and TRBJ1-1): KAGVTQTPRYLIKTRGQQVTLSCSPISGHRSVSWYQQTPGQGLQFLFEYFSETQRNKGNFPGRFSGRQFSNSRSEMNVSTLELGDSALYLCASRLDRGNTEAFFGQGTRLTVV.

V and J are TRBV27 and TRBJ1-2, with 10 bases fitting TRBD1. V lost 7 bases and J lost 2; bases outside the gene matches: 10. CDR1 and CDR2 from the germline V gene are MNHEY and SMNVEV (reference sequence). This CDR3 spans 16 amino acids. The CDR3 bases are TGTGCCAGCACCCCGGGACAGGGGTTTTCGAACTATGGCTACACCTTC. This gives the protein CASTPGQGFSNYGYTF.

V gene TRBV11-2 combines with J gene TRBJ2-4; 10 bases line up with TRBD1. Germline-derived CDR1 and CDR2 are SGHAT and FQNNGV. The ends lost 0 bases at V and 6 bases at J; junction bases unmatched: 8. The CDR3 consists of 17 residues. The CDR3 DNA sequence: TGTGCCAGCAGCTTAGACTTGATGGGACAGGGGAGAAACATTCAGTACTTC. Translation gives CASSLDLMGQGRNIQYF.

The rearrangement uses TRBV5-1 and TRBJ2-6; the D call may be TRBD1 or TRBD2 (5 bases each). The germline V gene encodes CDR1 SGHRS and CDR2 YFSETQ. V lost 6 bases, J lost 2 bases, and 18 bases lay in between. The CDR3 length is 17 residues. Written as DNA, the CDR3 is TGCGCCAGCATCCCCGGGACGCAAGGGACTGGGGCCAACGTCCTGACTTTC. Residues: CASIPGTQGTGANVLTF.

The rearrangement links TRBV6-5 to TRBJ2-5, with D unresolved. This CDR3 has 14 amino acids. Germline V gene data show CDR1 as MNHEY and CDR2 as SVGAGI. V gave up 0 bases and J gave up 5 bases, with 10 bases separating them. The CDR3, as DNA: TGTGCCAGCAGTTACTCTAACGTGGAGGAGACCCAGTACTTC. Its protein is CASSYSNVEETQYF.

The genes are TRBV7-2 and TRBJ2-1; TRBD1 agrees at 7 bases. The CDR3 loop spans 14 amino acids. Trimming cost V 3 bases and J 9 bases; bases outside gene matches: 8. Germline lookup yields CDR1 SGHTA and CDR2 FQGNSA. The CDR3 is CASSLTGSSAEQFF. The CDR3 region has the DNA TGTGCCAGCAGCTTGACAGGGTCCTCGGCTGAGCAGTTCTTC.

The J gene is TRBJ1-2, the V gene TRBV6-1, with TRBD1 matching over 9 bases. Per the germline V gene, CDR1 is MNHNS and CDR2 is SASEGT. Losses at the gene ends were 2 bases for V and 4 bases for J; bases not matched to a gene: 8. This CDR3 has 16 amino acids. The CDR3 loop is CASSEPQGALGYGYTF. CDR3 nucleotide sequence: TGTGCCAGCAGTGAACCACAGGGGGCCCTTGGCTATGGCTACACCTTC.

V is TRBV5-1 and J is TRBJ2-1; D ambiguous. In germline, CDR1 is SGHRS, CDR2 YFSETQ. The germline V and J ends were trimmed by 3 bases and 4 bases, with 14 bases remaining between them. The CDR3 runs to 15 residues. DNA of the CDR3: TGCGCCAGCAGCTCGGGCCCCGATCTGTACAATGAGCAGTTCTTC. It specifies CASSSGPDLYNEQFF.

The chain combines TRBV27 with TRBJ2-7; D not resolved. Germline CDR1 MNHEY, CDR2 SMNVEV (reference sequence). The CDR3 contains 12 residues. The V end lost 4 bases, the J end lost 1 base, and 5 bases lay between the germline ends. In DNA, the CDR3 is TGTGCCAGCAGTTCCCCTTCCTACGAGCAGTACTTC. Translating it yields CASSSPSYEQYF.

The CDR3 is CASSLARLGGGFQETQYF. Written as DNA, the CDR3 is TGTGCCAGCAGCTTAGCCCGACTGGGCGGGGGATTCCAAGAGACCCAGTACTTC. The chain carries TRBV11-1 and TRBJ2-5; 7 bases match TRBD2. This CDR3 has 18 residues. The V segment lost 0 bases and the J segment 1 base; nucleotides outside the gene matches: 11. CDR1 and CDR2 from the germline V gene are SGHAT and FQDESV (reference sequence).